Below, 25 T cell receptor beta chains from the same sample are listed, as sequenced in a study of cytomegalovirus exposure and HLA in healthy donors. PCR primers comprised 60 Vbeta and 13 Jbeta primers. Using immunoSEQ multiplex PCR, the repertoire was profiled, and TCRdb retains in-frame clones only, with some absent. The sample comprises about 77,000 clones, about 73% of which are singletons, and almost 4.5% rests with the top ten. The specimen sequenced was PBMCs. Receptor source: a middle-aged man in good health and CMV-seronegative.

V usage is TRBV11-1 and J usage is TRBJ2-1; 12 positions match TRBD2. V trimming: 5 bases; J trimming: 4 bases; junction bases outside the gene matches: 3. The CDR3 is made up of 15 amino acids. Germline V gives CDR1 SGHAT, CDR2 FQDESV (reference sequence). The chain's CDR3 is CASSPTSGSYNEQFF. CDR3 nucleotide sequence: TGTGCCAGCAGCCCGACTAGCGGGAGTTACAATGAGCAGTTCTTC.

This clone appeared a single time. The chain combines TRBV7-8 with TRBJ2-1; 8 bases line up with TRBD2. Germline-derived CDR1 and CDR2 are SGHVS and FQNEAQ. With 8 bases clipped from V and 2 bases from J, the junction kept 11 bases outside the gene matches. There are 16 residues in the CDR3. The CDR3 here is CASRPPGLETYNEQFF. As DNA, the CDR3 is TGTGCCAGCCGTCCACCGGGACTAGAGACCTACAATGAGCAGTTCTTC.

This clone turned up a few times. The rearrangement uses TRBV28 and TRBJ2-5, with 7 bases matching TRBD2. The V segment lost 6 bases and the J segment 2 bases; nucleotides outside the gene matches: 0. This CDR3 contains 12 residues. Germline lookup yields CDR1 MDHEN and CDR2 SYDVKM. The CDR3 DNA follows: TGTGCCAGCAGAGCGGGACAAGAGACCCAGTACTTC. It yields the protein CASRAGQETQYF.

The chain carries TRBV6-5 and TRBJ2-1; 11 bases fit TRBD1. CDR1 and CDR2 from the germline V gene are MNHEY and SVGAGI. V trimming: 2 bases; J trimming: 9 bases; junction bases outside the gene matches: 6. The CDR3 has 15 amino acids. CDR3 coding DNA: TGTGCCAGCAGTTACAGAGGACAGGGGGCGGGTGAGCAGTTCTTC. Protein: CASSYRGQGAGEQFF.

CDR3 in DNA: TGTGCCAGCAGCTTGACAGCCTTCCAAGAGACCCAGTACTTC. This translates into CASSLTAFQETQYF. V and J are TRBV5-4 and TRBJ2-5; D is unresolved. The V end was cut by 1 base, the J end by 1 base, with 8 bases between. Per the germline V gene, CDR1 is SGHNT and CDR2 is YYREEE (reference sequence). CDR3 length equals 14 residues.

This chain joins TRBV5-1 and TRBJ2-1; 10 bases are shared with TRBD1. Germline-derived CDR1 and CDR2 are SGHRS and YFSETQ. Trimming removed 4 bases from V and 3 bases from J; junction bases left unmatched: 7. CDR3 length: 16 amino acids. CDR3 nucleotides: TGCGCCAGCAGCGGGGGCCGGGACAGGGGCTACAATGAGCAGTTCTTC. It is translated as CASSGGRDRGYNEQFF.

CDR3 residues: CASSPRDRGDTGELFF. For the CDR3, the DNA is TGTGCCAGCAGCCCCCGTGACAGGGGCGACACCGGGGAGCTGTTTTTT. This chain joins TRBV13 and TRBJ2-2, with 8 positions matching TRBD1. This CDR3 is 16 amino acids long. Germline trimming cut 5 bases from V and 3 bases from J; bases unmatched to any gene: 8. CDR1 is PRHDT, CDR2 FYEKMQ, per germline (reference sequence).

For this clone: The CDR3 ends on some other residue instead of the conserved phenylalanine or tryptophan, so this is likely a read error. V and J are TRBV29-1 and TRBJ1-2; D unclear. The CDR3 covers 14 residues. V was pared by 7 bases and J by 0 bases, with 15 bases between. CDR1 is SQVTM and CDR2 is ANQGSEA in the germline V gene. The CDR3 DNA is TGCAGCGCCCCTCTCCTCGGGTCTAACTATGGCTACACCGTC. Its protein product is CSAPLLGSNYGYTV.

V and J are TRBV18 and TRBJ2-3, with TRBD1 as a possible D gene (5 bases). The CDR3 consists of 14 residues. Germline CDR1 reads KGHSH; CDR2 reads LQKENI. The V and J ends lost 3 bases and 4 bases respectively, with 11 bases between them. The CDR3 sequence: CASSPTGYPDTQYF. CDR3 nucleotides: TGTGCCAGCTCACCTACAGGTTATCCAGATACGCAGTATTTT.

This chain connects TRBV15 to TRBJ2-7, with 9 positions matching TRBD1. This CDR3 spans 16 amino acids. Unmatched junction bases numbered 14, after V lost 6 bases and J lost 5 bases. The germline CDR1 and CDR2 sequences are LNHNV and YYDKDF (reference sequence). CDR3 nucleotides: TGTGCCACCAGTCCTCGGCACAGGGGGCTGGGGGACGAGCAGTACTTC. This translates into CATSPRHRGLGDEQYF.

Remarks on this clone: The junction departs from germline at one end; a sequencing error may be responsible. The chain uses TRBV7-2 and TRBJ1-2; TRBD1 might be the D (6 bases). CDR3 length: 14 amino acids. Germline V gene lookup returns CDR1 SGHTA and CDR2 FQGNSA. DNA of the CDR3: TGTGCCAGCAGCTACCCCCCAGGGGCCTATAGCTACACCTTC. This sequence encodes CASSYPPGAYSYTF.

With regard to this clone: The same CDR3 also results from other DNA sequences found in this sample. The V and J genes are TRBV28 and TRBJ2-7; TRBD2 is a possible D gene (5 bases). The CDR3 is made up of 14 amino acids. With 5 bases removed from V and 1 base from J, the gap between germline ends came to 12 bases. The germline V gene has CDR1 MDHEN and CDR2 SYDVKM. The CDR3 DNA follows: TGTGCCAGCAGTACCCCGGGATTGTCCTACGAGCAGTACTTC. This translates into CASSTPGLSYEQYF.

The chain joins TRBV29-1 to TRBJ2-7; 10 bases fit TRBD2. Per germline, CDR1 SQVTM and CDR2 ANQGSEA. The ends lost 4 bases at V and 0 bases at J; junction bases unmatched: 6. This CDR3 spans 15 amino acids. The CDR3 DNA is TGCAGCGTTGGTGGAGCGGGAGGGACCTCCTACGAGCAGTACTTC. Amino acid sequence: CSVGGAGGTSYEQYF.

The chain combines TRBV15 with TRBJ2-1, with D possibly TRBD2 on 6 matching bases. The CDR3 consists of 13 residues. Looked up from germline, CDR1 is LNHNV and CDR2 is YYDKDF (reference sequence). V was cut by 8 bases and J by 5 bases, with 13 bases left in between. The CDR3 is CATSSGVNNEQFF. DNA for the CDR3: TGTGCCACCTCGTCGGGAGTTAACAATGAGCAGTTCTTC.

J is TRBJ2-3 and V is TRBV4-3, with 7 nucleotides matching TRBD1. Trimming cost V 5 bases and J 5 bases; bases outside gene matches: 4. This CDR3 contains 13 residues. Germline values: CDR1 LGHNA, CDR2 YSLEER. The chain's CDR3 is CASSANRGDTQYF. CDR3 sequence (DNA): TGCGCCAGCAGCGCTAACAGGGGAGATACGCAGTATTTT.

This sequence joins TRBV7-3 and TRBJ1-1; D is perhaps TRBD1 (6 bases). The CDR3 totals 13 residues. The germline gives CDR1 SGHTA, CDR2 FQGTGA. Trimming took off 1 base at V and 4 bases at J, with 7 bases between the two ends. The CDR3: CASSLNRVTEAFF. DNA of the CDR3: TGTGCCAGCAGCTTAAACAGGGTCACTGAAGCTTTCTTT.

Comments on this clone: The junction does not match germline at one end; this may be a read error. The chain combines TRBV7-7 with TRBJ2-3, with 13 bases lining up with TRBD2. The CDR3 totals 16 residues. Germline CDR1 reads SSHAT; CDR2 reads FNYEAQ (reference sequence). The CDR3 coding sequence is TGTGCTAGCAGCTTAGGACTAGCGGGAGCTTCAGATACGCAGTATTTT. Amino acid sequence: CASSLGLAGASDTQYF.

The rearrangement uses TRBV5-1 and TRBJ1-3; possible D gene TRBD1, 5 bases. CDR3 size: 14 residues. CDR1 and CDR2 (germline): SGHRS, YFSETQ. Trimming shortened V by 2 bases and J by 3 bases, and 9 bases separated the two germline ends. This CDR3 is CASSLGTVGNTIYF. The CDR3 region has the DNA TGCGCCAGCAGCTTAGGGACTGTTGGAAACACCATATATTTT. Supplemented by reference TRBV5-1 and TRBJ1-3, the full variable domain reads KAGVTQTPRYLIKTRGQQVTLSCSPISGHRSVSWYQQTPGQGLQFLFEYFSETQRNKGNFPGRFSGRQFSNSRSEMNVSTLELGDSALYLCASSLGTVGNTIYFGEGSWLTVV.

The chain uses TRBV10-1 and TRBJ1-1; D possibly corresponds to TRBD1 (6 bases). The CDR3 runs to 15 residues. From germline, CDR1 is WNHNN and CDR2 SYGVQD (reference sequence). Trimming cost V 6 bases and J 2 bases, with 16 bases left between them. Here the CDR3 reads CASRSGDTYNTEAFF. The CDR3 DNA is TGCGCCAGCAGATCCGGGGACACCTACAACACTGAAGCTTTCTTT.

This chain joins TRBV9 and TRBJ2-7; D is ambiguous. The CDR3 sequence is 13 residues long. V gave up 0 bases and J gave up 5 bases, with 9 bases separating them. The germline gives CDR1 SGDLS, CDR2 YYNGEE. The CDR3 DNA reads as TGTGCCAGCAGCGTAGGGGCAGTCGACGAGCAGTACTTC. It yields the protein CASSVGAVDEQYF.

This clone was seen many times. V and J are TRBV7-8 and TRBJ2-3, with D possibly TRBD1 on 6 matching bases. The CDR3 runs to 15 residues. Deletions cut 1 base from V and 3 bases from J, with 11 bases between. CDR1 is SGHVS and CDR2 is FQNEAQ in the germline V gene. The CDR3 protein is CASSLDAGETDTQYF. The DNA for the CDR3 is TGTGCCAGCAGCTTAGACGCAGGGGAAACAGATACGCAGTATTTT.

V gene TRBV15 combines with J gene TRBJ2-1, with 9 bases identical to TRBD2. Trimming took 4 bases from V and 9 from J; bases not matched to a gene: 10. The CDR3 extends over 15 amino acids. The germline gives CDR1 LNHNV, CDR2 YYDKDF (reference sequence). The CDR3 DNA follows: TGTGCCACCAGCACACGAGGGCTAGCGGGAACTGAGCAGTTCTTC. Translating it yields CATSTRGLAGTEQFF.

The chain employs TRBV6-5 and TRBJ1-4; D gene unclear. The V and J ends lost 5 bases and 7 bases respectively, with 14 bases between them. In germline, CDR1 is MNHEY, CDR2 SVGAGI. The CDR3 contains 14 residues. The CDR3 is CASSPDEGFEKLFF. The CDR3 bases are TGTGCCAGCAGTCCCGACGAGGGCTTTGAAAAACTGTTTTTT.

This clone is termed medium-sized (0.01 to 0.1%). The rearrangement uses TRBV6-4 and TRBJ1-1, with D maybe TRBD1 (5 bases). From germline, CDR1 is MRHNA and CDR2 SNTAGT. V lost 6 bases and J 3 bases, leaving 8 bases between the germline ends. This CDR3 contains 12 residues. CDR3 DNA: TGTGCCAGCAGGGGGGGGGACACTGAAGCTTTCTTT. Its protein is CASRGGDTEAFF.

CDR3 residues: CASSLMPSGTSTDTQYF. CDR3 DNA sequence: TGTGCCAGCAGCTTAATGCCTAGCGGAACTAGCACAGATACGCAGTATTTT. This chain joins TRBV7-2 and TRBJ2-3; 7 bases are a match to TRBD2. Germline V lookup: CDR1 SGHTA, CDR2 FQGNSA. Trimming at V came to 2 bases and at J to 0 bases, leaving 8 bases not matched to a gene. CDR3 length: 17 amino acids. Combining the CDR3 with reference TRBV7-2 and TRBJ2-3 gives the whole variable domain GAGVSQSPSNKVTEKGKDVELRCDPISGHTALYWYRQSLGQGLEFLIYFQGNSAPDKSGLPSDRFSAERTGGSVSTLTIQRTQQEDSAVYLCASSLMPSGTSTDTQYFGPGTRLTVL.